One and the same sample provided the 26 T cell receptor beta chains below, sequenced in a study of blood T cell repertoires in COVID-19. The method was immunoSEQ multiplex PCR; TCRdb's version includes in-frame clones alone and lacks a portion of them. The table has 200,000 to 250,000 clones, around 80% seen once; the top ten hold roughly 7%. Material: peripheral blood. The receptors stem from a woman in her 70s with acute or convalescent COVID-19.

This clone was detected only a few times. This rearrangement joins TRBV20-1 to TRBJ1-2; the D gene is possibly TRBD1 (6 bases). In germline, CDR1 is DFQATT, CDR2 SNEGSKA (reference sequence). V dropped 6 bases and J dropped 3 bases, with 8 bases sitting between them. This CDR3 has 11 residues. The CDR3 nucleotides read TGCAGTGCGCGGACAGACTATGGCTACACCTTC. Protein product: CSARTDYGYTF.

The genes are TRBV7-3 and TRBJ1-6, with D possibly being TRBD1 (6 bases). Between the trimmed V and J ends, which lost 2 bases and 6 bases, there was a span of 14 bases. The CDR3 covers 16 residues. Germline-derived CDR1 and CDR2 are SGHTA and FQGTGA. The CDR3 loop is CASSLEPARGNSPLHF. The CDR3 DNA is TGTGCCAGCAGCTTAGAGCCTGCCAGGGGTAATTCACCCCTCCACTTT.

The rearrangement links TRBV7-9 to TRBJ2-7; D is possibly TRBD1 (6 bases). The CDR3 spans 13 residues. V dropped 3 bases and J dropped 9 bases, with 15 bases sitting between them. Germline CDR1 SEHNR, CDR2 FQNEAQ (reference sequence). CDR3 sequence (DNA): TGTGCCAGCAGCTTCGACAGGAGGCACGGGCAGTACTTC. Encoded protein: CASSFDRRHGQYF.

The chain couples TRBV19 to TRBJ2-3; 9 nucleotides match TRBD2. This CDR3 has 20 amino acids. The germline V gene encodes CDR1 LNHDA and CDR2 SQIVND (reference sequence). Trimming removed 4 bases from V and 0 bases from J; junction bases left unmatched: 17. CDR3 in DNA: TGTGCCAGTAGTAGTTGGCCTAGCGGGGTACTAGCGGTTAGCACAGATACGCAGTATTTT. Translation gives CASSSWPSGVLAVSTDTQYF.

V gene TRBV5-1 combines with J gene TRBJ2-7, with D possibly TRBD1 on 5 matching bases. Trimming stripped 6 bases from V and 3 bases from J, with 22 bases between. The CDR3 covers 16 residues. Germline V gene data show CDR1 as SGHRS and CDR2 as YFSETQ. CDR3 coding DNA: TGCGCCAGCACCCCTGCTAGGGGCAGGGAACACTACGAGCAGTACTTC. Protein sequence: CASTPARGREHYEQYF.

This chain uses TRBV5-6 with TRBJ2-3; a possible D gene is TRBD2 (6 bases). Germline lookup yields CDR1 SGHDT and CDR2 YYEEEE. V lost 4 bases and J 1 base, leaving 16 bases between the germline ends. CDR3 length equals 16 residues. The CDR3 DNA sequence: TGTGCCAGCAGCCCATCGACTAGATTGGGCACAGATACGCAGTATTTT. It specifies CASSPSTRLGTDTQYF.

There are a few counts of this clone. The rearrangement uses TRBV7-2 and TRBJ2-7; TRBD2 agrees at 12 bases. The CDR3 consists of 18 residues. V shed 1 base, J shed 1 base, and the junction held 8 bases outside the gene matches. Germline V lookup: CDR1 SGHTA, CDR2 FQGNSA. CDR3 nucleotides: TGTGCCAGCAGCTTAGAGGTGGCTAGCGGGGGGGAATCCTACGAGCAGTACTTC. This codes for CASSLEVASGGESYEQYF.

This chain links TRBV18 with TRBJ1-1; 7 nucleotides match TRBD1. This CDR3 has 14 amino acids. V was clipped by 2 bases and J by 5 bases; unmatched bases: 5. CDR1 is KGHSH and CDR2 is LQKENI in the germline V gene. CDR3 nucleotide sequence: TGTGCCAGCTCACCAAGGGCAGGGGGGACTGAAGCTTTCTTT. It codes for CASSPRAGGTEAFF.

The J gene is TRBJ2-3, the V gene TRBV2; no firm D call. Germline V gene data show CDR1 as SNHLY and CDR2 as FYNNEI. The CDR3 extends over 14 amino acids. V was trimmed by 5 bases and J by 3 bases, leaving 12 bases between them. For the CDR3, the DNA is TGTGCCAGCAGTCCCCCGCTCAGAACAGATACGCAGTATTTT. Protein: CASSPPLRTDTQYF.

DNA for the CDR3: TGCAGTGCTAGCGAGGTCTCTGAAGCTTTCTTT. It codes for CSASEVSEAFF. The chain is built from TRBV20-1 and TRBJ1-1; D remains ambiguous. The CDR3 runs 11 residues. Germline V gives CDR1 DFQATT, CDR2 SNEGSKA (reference sequence). Trimming stripped 3 bases from V and 6 bases from J, with 8 bases between.

On this clone itself: One end of the junction does not line up with germline, which may come from a read error. The chain employs TRBV6-4 and TRBJ2-5; 8 bases line up with TRBD1. Germline CDR1 MRHNA, CDR2 SNTAGT. This CDR3 is built from 10 residues. CDR3 in DNA: TGTGCCAGCAGTTACAGGGGACAGGACTTC. Its protein is CASSYRGQDF.

This clone was observed a single time. V is TRBV4-1 and J is TRBJ1-2, with TRBD1 matching 8 bases. Germline lookup yields CDR1 MGHRA and CDR2 YSYEKL. Trimming removed 4 bases from V and 5 bases from J; junction bases left unmatched: 3. The CDR3 extends over 13 amino acids. The CDR3 nucleotides read TGCGCCAGCAGCCCGCAGGGGGCATATGGCTACACCTTC. It is translated as CASSPQGAYGYTF.

The chain joins TRBV15 to TRBJ2-7; tentative D call: TRBD1 (6 bases). In germline, CDR1 is LNHNV, CDR2 YYDKDF (reference sequence). The ends were cut back, 5 bases at V and 4 bases at J, with 18 bases in the middle. This CDR3 spans 15 amino acids. CDR3 DNA: TGTGCCACCAGCCCCGTCGGGACGAGGGGGTACGAGCAGTACTTC. This encodes CATSPVGTRGYEQYF.

V and J are TRBV24-1 and TRBJ2-3; maybe TRBD2 (5 bases). The V gene's germline CDR1 is KGHDR and CDR2 SFDVKD. This CDR3 comprises 17 residues. The V end lost 4 bases, the J end lost 6 bases, and 22 bases lay between the germline ends. The CDR3 nucleotides read TGTGCCACCAGTGACTCCGCGACGGGGTGGGGTGCGGATACGCAGTATTTT. Protein product: CATSDSATGWGADTQYF.

CDR3 sequence reads: CATSDWTSGTDTQYF. The CDR3 DNA reads as TGTGCCACCAGTGATTGGACTAGCGGGACGGATACGCAGTATTTT. The J gene is TRBJ2-3, the V gene TRBV24-1, with 12 bases matching TRBD2. This CDR3 contains 15 residues. Germline V gene sequence: CDR1 KGHDR, CDR2 SFDVKD. The V segment lost 2 bases and the J segment 6 bases; nucleotides outside the gene matches: 2.

The rearrangement links TRBV3-1 (or the pseudogene TRBV3-2) to TRBJ1-1, with D maybe TRBD1 (5 bases). V lost 0 bases and J 11 bases, leaving 10 bases between the germline ends. CDR1 and CDR2 from the germline V gene are LGHDT and YNNKEL (reference sequence). The CDR3 runs 12 residues. CDR3 sequence reads: CASSQEAGQAFF. As DNA, the CDR3 is TGTGCCAGCAGCCAAGAGGCAGGGCAGGCTTTCTTT.

This clone was observed a handful of times. This chain connects TRBV7-9 to TRBJ2-3, with 13 positions matching TRBD2. Germline V gene data show CDR1 as SEHNR and CDR2 as FQNEAQ (reference sequence). This CDR3 comprises 18 residues. Trimming at V came to 5 bases and at J to 0 bases, leaving 8 bases not matched to a gene. CDR3 DNA sequence: TGTGCCAGCAGCCCCCGACTAGCGGGGGGCCAAAGCACAGATACGCAGTATTTT. Translation: CASSPRLAGGQSTDTQYF. Supplemented by reference TRBV7-9 and TRBJ2-3, the full variable domain reads DTGVSQNPRHKITKRGQNVTFRCDPISEHNRLYWYRQTLGQGPEFLTYFQNEAQLEKSRLLSDRFSAERPKGSFSTLEIQRTEQGDSAMYLCASSPRLAGGQSTDTQYFGPGTRLTVL.

This clone is a singleton in its sample. This chain joins TRBV7-2 and TRBJ2-1; 7 bases align to TRBD2. Germline CDR1 is SGHTA and CDR2 is FQGNSA. The CDR3 contains 15 residues. Germline trimming cut 0 bases from V and 3 bases from J; bases unmatched to any gene: 2. As DNA, the CDR3 is TGTGCCAGCAGCTTAGCGGGGGGGGTCTACAATGAGCAGTTCTTC. It codes for CASSLAGGVYNEQFF. The variable domain in full, with the rest retrieved from reference TRBV7-2 and TRBJ2-1, is GAGVSQSPSNKVTEKGKDVELRCDPISGHTALYWYRQSLGQGLEFLIYFQGNSAPDKSGLPSDRFSAERTGGSVSTLTIQRTQQEDSAVYLCASSLAGGVYNEQFFGPGTRLTVL.

This sequence joins TRBV5-1 and TRBJ2-3; 9 bases fit TRBD1. J was trimmed by 6 bases and V by 2 bases; bases with no gene match: 10. This CDR3 has 16 amino acids. Germline loops: CDR1 SGHRS, CDR2 YFSETQ. CDR3 sequence (DNA): TGCGCCAGCAGCTTAGAGGGACAGGGAAATCTGGATACGCAGTATTTT. Translation gives CASSLEGQGNLDTQYF. The full variable domain, completed using reference TRBV5-1 and TRBJ2-3, is KAGVTQTPRYLIKTRGQQVTLSCSPISGHRSVSWYQQTPGQGLQFLFEYFSETQRNKGNFPGRFSGRQFSNSRSEMNVSTLELGDSALYLCASSLEGQGNLDTQYFGPGTRLTVL.

This chain joins TRBV6-1 and TRBJ2-4; TRBD2 might be the D (6 bases). CDR3 length: 20 amino acids. V lost 0 bases to trimming and J lost 3 bases, with 24 bases between them. From germline, CDR1 is MNHNS and CDR2 SASEGT. This chain's CDR3 is CASSEAGTRGRRLDKNIQYF. Here the CDR3 DNA reads TGTGCCAGCAGTGAAGCGGGGACGCGGGGCAGAAGGTTGGACAAAAACATTCAGTACTTC.

This clone was picked up a small number of times. The chain links TRBV3-1 (or the pseudogene TRBV3-2) to TRBJ1-1, with TRBD1 identical over 8 bases. Germline V gene data show CDR1 as LGHDT and CDR2 as YNNKEL (reference sequence). The CDR3 contains 15 residues. Germline trimming cut 3 bases from V and 1 base from J; bases unmatched to any gene: 4. In nucleotides, the CDR3 is TGTGCCAGCAGCCATTGGGACAGGAGGAACACTGAAGCTTTCTTT. As protein: CASSHWDRRNTEAFF.

J is TRBJ2-7 and V is TRBV6-1; 8 bases map to TRBD1. CDR1 MNHNS and CDR2 SASEGT come from the germline V gene. There are 20 residues in the CDR3. J was trimmed by 6 bases and V by 0 bases; bases with no gene match: 22. Here the CDR3 DNA reads TGTGCCAGCAGTGAAGCAAGGAAAGGAGGGACAGGATTACCTGTGGGCGAGCAGTACGTC. It translates to CASSEARKGGTGLPVGEQYV.

V usage is TRBV23-1 and J usage is TRBJ2-3, with D tentatively TRBD2 (5 bases). TRBV23-1 is filed as an ORF, its function uncertain. The V end was cut by 9 bases, the J end by 2 bases, with 15 bases between. The CDR3 runs to 14 residues. This CDR3 is CARSPGNHTDTQYF. CDR3 nucleotide sequence: TGCGCCAGGTCGCCGGGAAACCACACAGATACGCAGTATTTT.

This clone was seen more than once but under ten times. This chain uses TRBV19 with TRBJ1-5, with D hard to call. CDR1 is LNHDA and CDR2 is SQIVND in the germline V gene (reference sequence). V dropped 2 bases and J dropped 3 bases, with 11 bases sitting between them. This CDR3 is 15 amino acids long. CDR3 sequence: CASSIPRPTNQPQHF. The CDR3 DNA reads TGTGCCAGTAGTATACCCAGGCCCACCAATCAGCCCCAGCATTTT.

To note about this clone: Germline is not matched at one junction end, which may reflect a read error. The V and J genes are TRBV5-1 and TRBJ2-1; D is possibly TRBD2 (6 bases). The CDR3 contains 15 residues. Germline CDR1 and CDR2: SGHRS and YFSETQ. The CDR3 DNA reads TGCGCCAGCACGAGTAGTACCGGGACTTACAATGAACAGTTCTTC. Translated: CASTSSTGTYNEQFF.

This chain connects TRBV2 to TRBJ2-5; a possible D gene is TRBD2 (6 bases). The CDR3 consists of 11 residues. V lost 11 bases to trimming and J lost 5 bases, with 12 bases between them. CDR1 SNHLY and CDR2 FYNNEI come from the germline V gene. CDR3 protein: CASKEGETQYF. As DNA, the CDR3 is TGTGCCTCCAAGGAGGGGGAGACCCAGTACTTC.